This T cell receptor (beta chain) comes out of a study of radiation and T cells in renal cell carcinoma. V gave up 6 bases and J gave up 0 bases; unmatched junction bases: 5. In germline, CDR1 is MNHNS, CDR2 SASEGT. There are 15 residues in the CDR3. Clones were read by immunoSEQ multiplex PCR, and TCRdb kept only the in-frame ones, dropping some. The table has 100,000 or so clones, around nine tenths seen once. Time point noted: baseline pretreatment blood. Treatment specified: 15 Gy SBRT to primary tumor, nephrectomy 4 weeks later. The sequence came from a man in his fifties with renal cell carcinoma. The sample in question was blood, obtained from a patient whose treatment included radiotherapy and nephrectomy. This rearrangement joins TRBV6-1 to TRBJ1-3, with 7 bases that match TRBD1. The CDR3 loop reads CASRRDRDSGNTIYF. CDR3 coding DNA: TGTGCCAGCAGGAGGGACAGAGACTCTGGAAACACCATATATTTT.